This entry describes one TCR beta chain. Its antigen is not identified. This entry comes from a study of metastatic and nonmetastatic thyroid tumors. In the study overall: It was across blood and tumor or nodule tissue from malignant and benign thyroid patients that repertoires were compared.

Findings and caveats of the study: Patients with malignant thyroid tumors reportedly had significantly higher TCR beta diversity than those with benign nodules, in blood and tumor.

V was cut by 2 bases and J by 3 bases, with 10 bases left in between. The CDR3 covers 14 residues. Methods used by the authors: A classifier of distant metastasis in papillary thyroid cancer was built from CDR3 differences (across clinicopathological groups). MiXCR reprocessed the PCR reads for TCRdb. TCRdb's processing, not the study's, gives the V and J calls here. The data contain about 18,000 clones, 30% to 40% of them singletons. All patients were untreated before thyroid surgery. The chain couples TRBV12-3 or TRBV12-4 to TRBJ1-1, with unresolved D. Sequenced: tumor tissue. The receptor comes from a male donor with papillary thyroid cancer or a benign thyroid nodule (not recorded which). Some clones in this sample may be carry-over from other donors' samples. The CDR3 here is CASSLPEGYTEAFF. As DNA, the CDR3 is TGTGCCAGCAGTTTACCCGAGGGCTACACTGAAGCTTTCTTT.